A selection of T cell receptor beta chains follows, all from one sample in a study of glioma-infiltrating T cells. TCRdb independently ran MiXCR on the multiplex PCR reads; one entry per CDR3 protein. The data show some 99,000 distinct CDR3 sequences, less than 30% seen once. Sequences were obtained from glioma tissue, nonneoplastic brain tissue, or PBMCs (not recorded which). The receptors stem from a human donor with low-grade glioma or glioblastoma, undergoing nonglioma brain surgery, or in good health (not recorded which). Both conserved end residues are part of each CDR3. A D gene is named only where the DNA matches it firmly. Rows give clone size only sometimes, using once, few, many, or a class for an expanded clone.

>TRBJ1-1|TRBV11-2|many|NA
CASSSYTGYTEAFF
TGTGCCAGCAGCTCGTATACAGGGTATACTGAAGCTTTCTTT
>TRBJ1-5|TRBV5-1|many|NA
CASSSTYDQPQHF
TGCGCCAGCAGCTCCACCTACGATCAGCCCCAGCATTTT
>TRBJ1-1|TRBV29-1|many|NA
CSVRRDTEAFF
TGCAGCGTCCGGAGGGACACTGAAGCTTTCTTT
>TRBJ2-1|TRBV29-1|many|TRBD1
CSVRGLNEQFF
TGCAGCGTCAGGGGGCTCAATGAGCAGTTCTTC
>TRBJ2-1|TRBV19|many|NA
CASKGRSYNEQFF
TGTGCCAGTAAAGGTCGCTCCTACAATGAGCAGTTCTTC
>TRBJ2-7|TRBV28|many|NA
CASSLDPGQSSYEQYF
TGTGCCAGCAGTTTAGATCCGGGGCAAAGCTCCTACGAGCAGTACTTC
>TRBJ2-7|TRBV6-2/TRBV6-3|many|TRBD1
CASTVRDRGREQYF
TGTGCCAGCACCGTCCGGGACAGGGGTAGAGAGCAGTACTTC
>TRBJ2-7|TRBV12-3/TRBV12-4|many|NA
CASSFIRVGEQYF
TGTGCCAGCAGTTTCATCCGGGTGGGGGAGCAGTACTTC
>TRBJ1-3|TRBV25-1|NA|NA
CASSVGGANTIYF
TGTGCCAGCAGTGTCGGGGGTGCAAACACCATATATTTT
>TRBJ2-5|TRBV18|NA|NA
CASSPHLDRETQYF
TGTGCCAGCTCACCTCACCTCGACCGAGAGACCCAGTACTTC
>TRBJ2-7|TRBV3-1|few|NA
CASSPDLGFSTYEQYF
TGTGCCAGCAGCCCCGATTTAGGCTTTTCGACCTACGAGCAGTACTTC
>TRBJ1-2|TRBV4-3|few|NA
CASSQDRQADYGYTF
TGCGCCAGCAGCCAAGACCGTCAAGCAGACTATGGCTACACCTTC
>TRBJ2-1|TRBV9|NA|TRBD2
CASSESGTSGGYNEQFF
TGTGCCAGCAGCGAGTCCGGGACTAGCGGGGGTTACAATGAGCAGTTCTTC
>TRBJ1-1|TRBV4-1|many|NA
CASSTRAAAPQANTEAFF
TGCGCCAGCAGCACCAGGGCTGCGGCACCCCAGGCAAACACTGAAGCTTTCTTT
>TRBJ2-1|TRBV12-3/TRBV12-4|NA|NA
CASSLEAGYNEQFF
TGTGCCAGCAGTTTAGAGGCCGGCTACAATGAGCAGTTCTTC
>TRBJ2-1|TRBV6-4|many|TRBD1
CASSTGQGLSYNEQFF
TGTGCCAGCAGTACGGGACAGGGTCTCTCCTACAATGAGCAGTTCTTC
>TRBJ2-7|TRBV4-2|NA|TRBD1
CASSHAFGTAPVEQYF
TGTGCCAGCAGCCACGCCTTCGGGACAGCCCCGGTCGAGCAGTACTTC
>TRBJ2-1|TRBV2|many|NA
CASSPYSSNYNEQFF
TGTGCCAGCAGCCCCTACAGTAGTAACTACAATGAGCAGTTCTTC